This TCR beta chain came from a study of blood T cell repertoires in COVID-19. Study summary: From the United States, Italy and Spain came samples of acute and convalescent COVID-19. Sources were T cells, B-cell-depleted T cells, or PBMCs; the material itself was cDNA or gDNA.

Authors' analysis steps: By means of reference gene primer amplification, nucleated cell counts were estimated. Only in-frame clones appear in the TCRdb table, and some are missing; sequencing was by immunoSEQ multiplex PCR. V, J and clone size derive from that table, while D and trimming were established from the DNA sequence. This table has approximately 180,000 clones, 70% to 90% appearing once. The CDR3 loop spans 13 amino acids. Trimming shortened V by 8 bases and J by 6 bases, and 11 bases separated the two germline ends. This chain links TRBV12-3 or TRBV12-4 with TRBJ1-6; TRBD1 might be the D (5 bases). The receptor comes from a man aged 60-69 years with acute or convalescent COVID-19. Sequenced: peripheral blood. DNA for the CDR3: TGTGCCAGCCAGGGAAGGGCTAATTCACCCCTCCACTTT. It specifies CASQGRANSPLHF.